This T cell receptor (beta chain) was recorded in a study of blood T cell repertoires in COVID-19. Study-wide background: Acute and convalescent COVID-19 specimens originated in the United States, Italy and Spain. Sources were T cells, B-cell-depleted T cells, or PBMCs; the material itself was cDNA or gDNA.

The CDR3 loop spans 12 amino acids. The V end was cut by 3 bases, the J end by 4 bases, with 6 bases between. Original data processing: Reference gene primer amplification gave nucleated cell count estimates. Data came from immunoSEQ multiplex PCR; TCRdb stores just in-frame clones and leaves some out. Clonal size and the V and J genes are those of that table, whereas D and trimming came from the DNA. The sample lists fewer than 500,000 clones, around 88% occurring once. This clonotype was sampled from a woman younger than 45 with acute or convalescent COVID-19. Sequenced material: peripheral blood. The rearrangement joins TRBV12-3 or TRBV12-4 to TRBJ1-2, with D unresolved. DNA of the CDR3: TGTGCCAGCAGTTTGAGGGTCTATGGCTACACCTTC. This encodes CASSLRVYGYTF.